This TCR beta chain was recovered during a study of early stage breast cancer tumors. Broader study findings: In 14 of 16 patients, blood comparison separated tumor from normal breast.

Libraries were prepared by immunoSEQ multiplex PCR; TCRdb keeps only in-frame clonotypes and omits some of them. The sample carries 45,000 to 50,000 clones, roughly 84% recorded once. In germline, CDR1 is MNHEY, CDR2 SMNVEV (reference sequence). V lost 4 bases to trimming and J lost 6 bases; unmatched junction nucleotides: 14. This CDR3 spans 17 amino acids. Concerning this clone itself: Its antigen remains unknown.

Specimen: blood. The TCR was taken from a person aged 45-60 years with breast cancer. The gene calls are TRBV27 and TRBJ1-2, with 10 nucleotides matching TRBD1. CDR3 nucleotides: TGTGCCAGCAGTTGGTCCCCGCGGGACAGGGGCGGCCATGGCTACACCTTC. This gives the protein CASSWSPRDRGGHGYTF.